One and the same sample provided the 31 T cell receptor beta chains below, sequenced in a study of T cell responses to AZD1222 COVID-19 vaccine. Measured with immunoSEQ multiplex PCR; TCRdb has only the in-frame clones, and not every one. The data show 130,000 to 150,000 clones, with around 88% seen just once and over 12% held by the top ten. This specimen was peripheral blood, taken on day 0 of AZD1222 vaccination. These receptors were obtained from an adult in good health.

V is TRBV9 and J is TRBJ2-7, with D uncertain. Trimming removed 0 bases at V and 5 bases at J, with 9 bases between. The V gene's germline CDR1 is SGDLS and CDR2 YYNGEE. The CDR3 has 13 residues. The DNA of the CDR3 is TGTGCCAGCAGCGTAGGCCCTTTGGACGAGCAGTACTTC. It yields the protein CASSVGPLDEQYF.

The chain is built from TRBV15 and TRBJ2-4; D possibly corresponds to TRBD2 (5 bases). Trimming removed 0 bases at V and 0 bases at J, with 9 bases between. This CDR3 region has 16 residues. In germline, CDR1 is LNHNV, CDR2 YYDKDF (reference sequence). Here the CDR3 reads CATSREGDLAKNIQYF. The CDR3 coding sequence is TGTGCCACCAGCAGAGAGGGAGATCTAGCCAAAAACATTCAGTACTTC.

V gene TRBV7-3 combines with J gene TRBJ1-6; D is unresolved. V was shortened by 3 bases and J by 2 bases, with 8 bases between the two germline ends. Looked up from germline, CDR1 is SGHTA and CDR2 is FQGTGA. CDR3 size: 15 residues. The CDR3 coding sequence is TGTGCCAGCAGCTTGGAAGGACCCTATAATTCACCCCTCCACTTT. It encodes CASSLEGPYNSPLHF. Supplemented by reference TRBV7-3 and TRBJ1-6, the full variable domain reads GAGVSQTPSNKVTEKGKYVELRCDPISGHTALYWYRQSLGQGPEFLIYFQGTGAADDSGLPNDRFFAVRPEGSVSTLKIQRTERGDSAVYLCASSLEGPYNSPLHFGNGTRLTVT.

V is TRBV15 and J is TRBJ2-1, with D unclear. This CDR3 spans 15 amino acids. Looked up from germline, CDR1 is LNHNV and CDR2 is YYDKDF (reference sequence). Trimming pared 0 bases from V and 1 base from J, leaving 7 bases between. CDR3 in amino acids: CATSRDRASYNEQFF. The CDR3 DNA sequence: TGTGCCACCAGCAGAGATAGAGCATCCTACAATGAGCAGTTCTTC.

The CDR3: CASSLVGGFNTDTQYF. In DNA, the CDR3 is TGTGCCAGCAGCTTAGTCGGGGGGTTTAACACAGATACGCAGTATTTT. The rearrangement joins TRBV7-2 to TRBJ2-3, with 7 positions matching TRBD2. CDR1 and CDR2 from the germline V gene are SGHTA and FQGNSA. The J segment lost 2 bases and the V segment lost 1 base, leaving 6 bases of the junction unmatched. The CDR3 is made up of 16 amino acids.

CDR3 nucleotide sequence: TGTGCCAGCAGCCCACTAGCGGGGGGGTACAATGAGCAGTTCTTC. It codes for CASSPLAGGYNEQFF. The V and J genes are TRBV27 and TRBJ2-1; 13 bases match TRBD2. CDR1 is MNHEY and CDR2 is SMNVEV in the germline V gene (reference sequence). The V and J ends lost 6 bases and 4 bases, in that order; junction bases with no gene match: 3. This CDR3 has 15 amino acids.

This clone was seen only once. This chain connects TRBV27 to TRBJ1-6; no reliable D call. Trimming stripped 4 bases from V and 9 bases from J, with 7 bases between. CDR1 is MNHEY and CDR2 is SMNVEV in the germline V gene (reference sequence). CDR3 length equals 12 residues. The CDR3, as DNA: TGTGCCAGCAGTTCCTACCCTTCACCCCTCCACTTT. Amino acid sequence: CASSSYPSPLHF.

This clone was detected only once. The chain links TRBV19 to TRBJ1-5, with 9 nucleotides matching TRBD1. The CDR3 is 17 amino acids. Trimming took 5 bases from V and 3 from J; bases not matched to a gene: 11. CDR1 and CDR2 from the germline V gene are LNHDA and SQIVND (reference sequence). Written as DNA, the CDR3 is TGTGCCAGTAGTGACTCTTCACAGGGGGCAGCCAATCAGCCCCAGCATTTT. Translation gives CASSDSSQGAANQPQHF.

The genes are TRBV7-2 and TRBJ2-7; maybe TRBD1 (6 bases). V was cut by 5 bases and J by 6 bases, with 20 bases left in between. Per germline, CDR1 SGHTA and CDR2 FQGNSA. CDR3 length: 15 residues. The CDR3 nucleotides read TGTGCCAGCAGCCCCCTAGGACAGCTAAGCCCCGAGCAGTACTTC. Its protein product is CASSPLGQLSPEQYF.

The V gene is TRBV29-1, the J gene TRBJ1-1, with TRBD1 as a possible D gene (6 bases). This CDR3 spans 13 amino acids. Per the germline V gene, CDR1 is SQVTM and CDR2 is ANQGSEA. The V gene lost 8 bases and the J gene lost 1 base, with 14 bases spanning the gap. CDR3 residues: CSSTRGKNTEAFF. For the CDR3, the DNA is TGCAGCTCAACTAGGGGGAAGAACACTGAAGCTTTCTTT.

The J gene is TRBJ2-1, the V gene TRBV9; D gene uncertain. This CDR3 is built from 14 residues. Trimming took 3 bases from V and 4 from J, leaving 11 bases between them. Looked up from germline, CDR1 is SGDLS and CDR2 is YYNGEE. The chain's CDR3 is CASSDPGRYNEQFF. CDR3 DNA: TGTGCCAGCAGCGACCCCGGACGGTACAATGAGCAGTTCTTC.

The chain combines TRBV6-6 with TRBJ1-2; no clear D. Germline values: CDR1 MNHNY, CDR2 SVGAGI (reference sequence). Trimming took 0 bases from V and 2 from J, leaving 10 bases between them. The CDR3 extends over 15 amino acids. DNA for the CDR3: TGTGCCAGCAGTTACTCACCCCTATACAACTATGGCTACACCTTC. This sequence encodes CASSYSPLYNYGYTF.

Many counts were recorded for this clone. The rearrangement links TRBV11-2 to TRBJ1-1; the D is unclear. This CDR3 contains 15 residues. Germline V CDR1 and CDR2: SGHAT, FQNNGV. V was cut by 2 bases and J by 4 bases, with 14 bases left in between. CDR3 sequence reads: CASSLKTSDATEAFF. In DNA, the CDR3 is TGTGCCAGCAGCTTAAAGACCAGTGATGCCACTGAAGCTTTCTTT.

The gene calls are TRBV6-5 and TRBJ1-5; tentative D call: TRBD1 (5 bases). V shed 6 bases and J shed 1 base, with 7 bases lying between them. There are 13 residues in the CDR3. The germline V gene has CDR1 MNHEY and CDR2 SVGAGI. CDR3 protein: CASRRDSNQPQHF. The DNA for the CDR3 is TGTGCCAGCAGGAGGGACAGCAATCAGCCCCAGCATTTT.

A single count supports this clone. The V call is TRBV2, the J call TRBJ1-6; D may be TRBD1 (5 bases). CDR3 length: 13 amino acids. Germline loops: CDR1 SNHLY, CDR2 FYNNEI. V was clipped by 4 bases and J by 10 bases, with 11 bases between them. The CDR3 sequence is CASSVSGRSPLHF. CDR3 DNA: TGTGCCAGCAGTGTGTCAGGGCGGTCACCCCTCCACTTT.

The V gene is TRBV28, the J gene TRBJ1-4, with 8 bases aligning to TRBD1. Germline V gene sequence: CDR1 MDHEN, CDR2 SYDVKM. The ends lost 5 bases at V and 5 bases at J; junction bases unmatched: 4. CDR3 size: 14 residues. CDR3 DNA: TGTGCCAGCAGTCTCAGGGGGCTAAATGAAAAACTGTTTTTT. It translates to CASSLRGLNEKLFF.

The rearrangement uses TRBV7-3 and TRBJ1-1; 7 bases map to TRBD1. The ends lost 5 bases at V and 0 bases at J; junction bases unmatched: 3. The CDR3 runs to 14 residues. The germline gives CDR1 SGHTA, CDR2 FQGTGA. The CDR3 nucleotides read TGTGCCAGCAGCCCGGGACAGATGAACACTGAAGCTTTCTTT. It yields the protein CASSPGQMNTEAFF.

The J gene is TRBJ2-7, the V gene TRBV14; a possible D gene is TRBD1 (5 bases). V was pared by 2 bases and J by 3 bases, with 11 bases between. The CDR3 contains 14 residues. Germline lookup yields CDR1 SGHDN and CDR2 FVKESK. Here the CDR3 reads CASSQQRGHYEQYF. The CDR3 DNA sequence: TGTGCCAGCAGCCAACAAAGGGGTCACTACGAGCAGTACTTC.

The V gene is TRBV28, the J gene TRBJ1-6; D is unresolved. The V gene lost 4 bases and the J gene lost 17 bases, with 15 bases spanning the gap. The CDR3 runs to 12 residues. Germline V gene lookup returns CDR1 MDHEN and CDR2 SYDVKM. The chain's CDR3 is CASSSRRGSIHF. The CDR3 nucleotides read TGTGCCAGCAGTTCTCGAAGAGGGTCGATCCACTTT.

This sequence joins TRBV5-1 and TRBJ1-1; D gene uncertain. The germline V gene encodes CDR1 SGHRS and CDR2 YFSETQ. With 2 bases removed from V and 1 base from J, the gap between germline ends came to 9 bases. The CDR3 has 14 residues. CDR3: CASSFDETNTEAFF. DNA for the CDR3: TGCGCCAGCAGCTTCGATGAAACGAACACTGAAGCTTTCTTT.

The chain has TRBV2 and TRBJ1-2, with a tentative D call TRBD1 (5 bases). This CDR3 region has 13 residues. Looked up from germline, CDR1 is SNHLY and CDR2 is FYNNEI. The ends were cut back, 4 bases at V and 4 bases at J, with 10 bases in the middle. CDR3 protein: CASSGEGTYGYTF. The CDR3 coding sequence is TGTGCCAGCAGTGGCGAGGGGACCTATGGCTACACCTTC.

The chain carries TRBV5-5 and TRBJ1-1, with D hard to call. The germline V gene encodes CDR1 SGHKS and CDR2 YYEKEE (reference sequence). This CDR3 has 13 residues. The V gene lost 3 bases and the J gene lost 0 bases, with 6 bases spanning the gap. The CDR3 nucleotides read TGTGCCAGCAGCTCTCAAATGAACACTGAAGCTTTCTTT. Translated, it gives CASSSQMNTEAFF.

The J gene is TRBJ1-5, the V gene TRBV28; 10 bases are a match to TRBD1. The CDR3 is 15 residues long. V lost 5 bases, J lost 4 bases, and 5 bases stayed unmatched. In germline, CDR1 is MDHEN, CDR2 SYDVKM. Here the CDR3 reads CASSAGTGVNQPQHF. Here the CDR3 DNA reads TGTGCCAGCAGTGCGGGGACAGGGGTTAATCAGCCCCAGCATTTT.

This chain uses TRBV4-1 with TRBJ2-1; D may be TRBD1 (5 bases). The germline V gene has CDR1 MGHRA and CDR2 YSYEKL. The length of the CDR3 is 16 residues. Trimming left V 3 bases short and J 2 bases short, with 14 bases between. CDR3 coding DNA: TGCGCCAGCAGCCACCCGGCAGGGCAGCCCTACAATGAGCAGTTCTTC. Translating gives CASSHPAGQPYNEQFF.

J is TRBJ1-2 and V is TRBV6-2 or TRBV6-3, with D unresolved. V was clipped by 5 bases and J by 4 bases, with 8 bases between them. The CDR3 consists of 12 residues. Looked up from germline, CDR1 is MNHEY and CDR2 is SVGEGT. The CDR3 sequence is CASSATSYGYTF. The CDR3 DNA reads TGTGCCAGCAGTGCCACTTCCTATGGCTACACCTTC.

The chain couples TRBV29-1 to TRBJ1-1; 7 bases agree with TRBD1. The trim removed 4 bases at V and 1 base at J, leaving 12 bases unmatched. The CDR3 spans 16 residues. Germline loops: CDR1 SQVTM, CDR2 ANQGSEA. CDR3 residues: CSVVGTAAVSNTEAFF. CDR3 in DNA: TGCAGCGTTGTAGGGACAGCGGCTGTCTCGAACACTGAAGCTTTCTTT.

The chain couples TRBV6-5 to TRBJ1-1; no clear D. CDR3 size: 15 residues. Germline CDR1 is MNHEY and CDR2 is SVGAGI. Trimming pared 7 bases from V and 0 bases from J, leaving 15 bases between. This chain's CDR3 is CASIPPGSLNTEAFF. CDR3 DNA sequence: TGTGCCAGCATCCCACCCGGCAGTTTGAACACTGAAGCTTTCTTT.

The V gene is TRBV7-2, the J gene TRBJ1-2; 8 bases align to TRBD1. Per the germline V gene, CDR1 is SGHTA and CDR2 is FQGNSA. V shed 4 bases and J 2 bases; nucleotides not matched to a gene: 6. This CDR3 has 15 residues. CDR3 bases: TGTGCCAGCAGCTGGACGGCAGGGGGCAACTATGGCTACACCTTC. This encodes CASSWTAGGNYGYTF.

The V call is TRBV2, the J call TRBJ1-1, with D possibly matching TRBD1 (5 bases). V was pared by 7 bases and J by 0 bases, with 21 bases between. Germline CDR1 is SNHLY and CDR2 is FYNNEI. CDR3 length: 17 amino acids. In DNA, the CDR3 is TGTGCCAGCAAACCCTGGTTGGGGGGGACCGTGAACACTGAAGCTTTCTTT. Amino acid sequence: CASKPWLGGTVNTEAFF.

This clone was seen a single time. V and J are TRBV4-2 and TRBJ2-5; no reliable D call. The CDR3 covers 14 residues. The V end lost 3 bases, the J end lost 7 bases, and 15 bases lay between the germline ends. Germline assignment: CDR1 LGHNA and CDR2 YNFKEQ. CDR3 loop: CASSQDLEAGTQYF. The CDR3 coding sequence is TGTGCCAGCAGCCAGGATCTAGAAGCCGGGACCCAGTACTTC.

The rearrangement links TRBV9 to TRBJ2-7; D may be TRBD2 (6 bases). Germline-derived CDR1 and CDR2 are SGDLS and YYNGEE. V dropped 4 bases and J dropped 7 bases, with 21 bases sitting between them. CDR3 length: 15 residues. CDR3 region: CASSKVHGAGGEQYF. Here the CDR3 DNA reads TGTGCCAGCAGCAAAGTCCACGGGGCCGGGGGAGAGCAGTACTTC.